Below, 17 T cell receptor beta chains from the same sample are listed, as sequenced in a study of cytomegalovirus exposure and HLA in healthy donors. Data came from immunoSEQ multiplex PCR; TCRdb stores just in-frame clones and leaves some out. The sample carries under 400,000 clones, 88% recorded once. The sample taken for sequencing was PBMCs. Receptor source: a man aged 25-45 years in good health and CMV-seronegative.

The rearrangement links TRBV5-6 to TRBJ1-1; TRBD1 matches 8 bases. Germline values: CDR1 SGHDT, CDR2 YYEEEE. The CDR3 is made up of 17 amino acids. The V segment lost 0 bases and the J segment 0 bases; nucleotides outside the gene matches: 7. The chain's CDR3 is CASSLVGTGGVNTEAFF. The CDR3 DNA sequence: TGTGCCAGCAGCTTGGTAGGTACAGGGGGAGTGAACACTGAAGCTTTCTTT.

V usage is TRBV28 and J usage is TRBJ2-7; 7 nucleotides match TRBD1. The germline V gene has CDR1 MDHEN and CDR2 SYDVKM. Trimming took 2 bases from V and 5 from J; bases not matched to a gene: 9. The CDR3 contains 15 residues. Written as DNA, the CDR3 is TGTGCCAGCAGTTTAGGACAGGACCTGGGGAACGAGCAGTACTTC. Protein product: CASSLGQDLGNEQYF.

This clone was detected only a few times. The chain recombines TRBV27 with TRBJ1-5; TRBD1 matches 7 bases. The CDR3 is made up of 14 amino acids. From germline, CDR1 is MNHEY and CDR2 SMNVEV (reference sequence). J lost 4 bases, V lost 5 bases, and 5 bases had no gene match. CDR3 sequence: CASSPTGENQPQHF. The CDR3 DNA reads TGTGCCAGCAGTCCCACAGGGGAGAATCAGCCCCAGCATTTT.

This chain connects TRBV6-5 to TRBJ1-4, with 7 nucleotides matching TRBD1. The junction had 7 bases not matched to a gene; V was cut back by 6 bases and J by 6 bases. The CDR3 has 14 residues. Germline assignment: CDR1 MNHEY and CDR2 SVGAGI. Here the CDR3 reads CASRAGTVYEKLFF. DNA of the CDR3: TGTGCCAGCAGGGCAGGGACAGTCTATGAAAAACTGTTTTTT.

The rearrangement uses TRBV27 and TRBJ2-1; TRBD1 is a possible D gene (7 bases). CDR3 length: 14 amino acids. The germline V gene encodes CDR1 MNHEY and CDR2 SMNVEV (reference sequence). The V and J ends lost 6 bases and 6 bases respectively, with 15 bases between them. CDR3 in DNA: TGTGCCAGCAGCCCACGACAGGGAGGCAATGAGCAGTTCTTC. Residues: CASSPRQGGNEQFF.

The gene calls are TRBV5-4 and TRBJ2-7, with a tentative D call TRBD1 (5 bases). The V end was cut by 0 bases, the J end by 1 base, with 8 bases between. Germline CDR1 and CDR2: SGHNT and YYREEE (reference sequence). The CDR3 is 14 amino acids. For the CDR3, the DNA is TGTGCCAGCAGCTTGGGGCAGGGATCCTACGAGCAGTACTTC. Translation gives CASSLGQGSYEQYF.

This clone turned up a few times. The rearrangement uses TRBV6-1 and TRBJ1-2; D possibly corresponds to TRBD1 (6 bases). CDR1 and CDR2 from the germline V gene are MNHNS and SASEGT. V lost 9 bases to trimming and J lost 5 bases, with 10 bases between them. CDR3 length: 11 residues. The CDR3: CASTGIYGYTF. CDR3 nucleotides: TGTGCCAGTACAGGGATTTATGGCTACACCTTC.

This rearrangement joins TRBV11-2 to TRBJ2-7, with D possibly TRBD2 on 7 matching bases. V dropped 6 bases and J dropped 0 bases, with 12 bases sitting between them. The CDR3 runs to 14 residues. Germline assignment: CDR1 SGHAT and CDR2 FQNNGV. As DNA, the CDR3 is TGTGCCAGCAGAAGCGGGACAAACTCCTACGAGCAGTACTTC. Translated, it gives CASRSGTNSYEQYF.

CDR3 DNA sequence: TGTGCCAGCAGTTACTCGAATCAAGGAGATCAGCCCCAGCATTTT. It codes for CASSYSNQGDQPQHF. V gene TRBV6-6 combines with J gene TRBJ1-5; D not certain. The CDR3 totals 15 residues. Germline V gene lookup returns CDR1 MNHNY and CDR2 SVGAGI (reference sequence). Trimming stripped 0 bases from V and 5 bases from J, with 11 bases between.

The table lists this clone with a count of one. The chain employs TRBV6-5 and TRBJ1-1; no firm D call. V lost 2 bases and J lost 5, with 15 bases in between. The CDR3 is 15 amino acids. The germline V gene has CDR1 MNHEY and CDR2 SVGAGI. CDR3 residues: CASSYDSIRRTEAFF. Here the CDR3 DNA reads TGTGCCAGCAGTTACGATAGCATCAGGAGGACTGAAGCTTTCTTT.

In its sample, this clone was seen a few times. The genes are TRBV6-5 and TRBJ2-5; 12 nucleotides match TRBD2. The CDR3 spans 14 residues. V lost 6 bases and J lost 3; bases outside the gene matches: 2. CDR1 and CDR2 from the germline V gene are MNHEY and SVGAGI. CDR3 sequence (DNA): TGTGCCAGCAGGCCTAGCGGGGGGGAAGAGACCCAGTACTTC. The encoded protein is CASRPSGGEETQYF.

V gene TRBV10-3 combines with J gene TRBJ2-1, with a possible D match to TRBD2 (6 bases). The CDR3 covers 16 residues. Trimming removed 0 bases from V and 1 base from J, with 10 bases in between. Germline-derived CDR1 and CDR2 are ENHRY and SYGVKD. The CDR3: CAISESILASYNEQFF. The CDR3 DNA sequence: TGTGCCATCAGTGAGTCTATTCTAGCGTCCTACAATGAGCAGTTCTTC.

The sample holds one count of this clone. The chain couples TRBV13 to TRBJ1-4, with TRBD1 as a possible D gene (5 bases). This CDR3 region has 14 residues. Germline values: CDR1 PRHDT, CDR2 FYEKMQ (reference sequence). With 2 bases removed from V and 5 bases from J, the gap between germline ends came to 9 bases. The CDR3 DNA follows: TGTGCCAGCAGCTTAAGGACACCCAATGAAAAACTGTTTTTT. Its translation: CASSLRTPNEKLFF.

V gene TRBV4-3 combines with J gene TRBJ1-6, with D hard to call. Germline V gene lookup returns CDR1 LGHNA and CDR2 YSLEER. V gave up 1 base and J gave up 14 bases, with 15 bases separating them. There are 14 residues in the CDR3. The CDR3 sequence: CASSQGGSDGALHF. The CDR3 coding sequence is TGCGCCAGCAGCCAAGGCGGCTCCGACGGGGCCCTCCACTTT.

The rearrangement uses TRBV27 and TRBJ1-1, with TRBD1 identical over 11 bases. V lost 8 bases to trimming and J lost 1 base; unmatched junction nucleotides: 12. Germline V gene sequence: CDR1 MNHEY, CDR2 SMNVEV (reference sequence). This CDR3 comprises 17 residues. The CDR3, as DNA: TGTGCCAGCGGGTTTGGACAGGGGGCCCCTTGGAACACTGAAGCTTTCTTT. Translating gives CASGFGQGAPWNTEAFF.

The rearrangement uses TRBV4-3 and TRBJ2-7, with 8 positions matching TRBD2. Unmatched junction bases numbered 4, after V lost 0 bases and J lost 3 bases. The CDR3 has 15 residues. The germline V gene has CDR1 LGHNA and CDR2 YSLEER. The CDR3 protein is CASSQDGGGRYEQYF. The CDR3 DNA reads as TGCGCCAGCAGCCAAGACGGCGGGGGGCGCTACGAGCAGTACTTC.

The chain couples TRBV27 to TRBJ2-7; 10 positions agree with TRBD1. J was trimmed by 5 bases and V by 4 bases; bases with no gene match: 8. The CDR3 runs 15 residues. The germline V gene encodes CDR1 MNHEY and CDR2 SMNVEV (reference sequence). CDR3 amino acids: CASSSDPGQGNEQYF. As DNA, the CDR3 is TGTGCCAGCAGTTCAGACCCGGGACAGGGGAACGAGCAGTACTTC.